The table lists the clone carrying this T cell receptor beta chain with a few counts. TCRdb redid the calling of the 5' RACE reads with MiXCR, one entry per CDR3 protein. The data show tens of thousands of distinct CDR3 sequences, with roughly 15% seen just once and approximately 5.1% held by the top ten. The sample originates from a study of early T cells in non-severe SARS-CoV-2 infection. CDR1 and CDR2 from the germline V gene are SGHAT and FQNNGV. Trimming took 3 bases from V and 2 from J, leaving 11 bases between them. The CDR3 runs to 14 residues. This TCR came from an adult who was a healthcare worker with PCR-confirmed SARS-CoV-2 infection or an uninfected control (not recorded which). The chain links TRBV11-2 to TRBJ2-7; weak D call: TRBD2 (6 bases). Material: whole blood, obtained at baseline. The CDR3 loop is CASSFIGLTYEQYF. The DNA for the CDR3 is TGTGCCAGCAGCTTCATTGGACTAACCTACGAGCAGTACTTC.